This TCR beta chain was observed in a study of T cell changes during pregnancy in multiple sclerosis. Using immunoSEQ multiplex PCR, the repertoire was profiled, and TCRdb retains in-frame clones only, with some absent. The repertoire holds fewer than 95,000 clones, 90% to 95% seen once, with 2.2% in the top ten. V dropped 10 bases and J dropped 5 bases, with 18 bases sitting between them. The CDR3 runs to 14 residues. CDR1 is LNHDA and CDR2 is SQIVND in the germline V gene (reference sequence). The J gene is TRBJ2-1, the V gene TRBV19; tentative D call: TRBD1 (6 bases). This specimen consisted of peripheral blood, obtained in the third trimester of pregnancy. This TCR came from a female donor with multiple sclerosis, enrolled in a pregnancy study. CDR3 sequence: CATHPGRGNNEQFF. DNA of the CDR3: TGTGCCACCCACCCGGGTAGGGGGAACAATGAGCAGTTCTTC.